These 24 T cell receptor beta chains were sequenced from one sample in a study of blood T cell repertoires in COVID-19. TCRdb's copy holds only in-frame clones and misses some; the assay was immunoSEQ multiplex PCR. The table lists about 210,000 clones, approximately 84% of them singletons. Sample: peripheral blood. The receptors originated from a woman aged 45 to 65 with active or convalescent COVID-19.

CDR3 DNA sequence: TGTGCCAGCAGTCCGGACACCTACGAGCAGTACTTC. Protein: CASSPDTYEQYF. J is TRBJ2-7 and V is TRBV12-3 or TRBV12-4, with a tentative D call TRBD1 (5 bases). The CDR3 runs 12 residues. Trimming stripped 5 bases from V and 2 bases from J, with 7 bases between.

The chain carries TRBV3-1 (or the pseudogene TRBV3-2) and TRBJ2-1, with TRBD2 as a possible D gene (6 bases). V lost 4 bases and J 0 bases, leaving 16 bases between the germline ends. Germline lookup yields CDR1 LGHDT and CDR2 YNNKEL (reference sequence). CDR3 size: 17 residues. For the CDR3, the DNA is TGTGCCAGCAGCCCCGAGGGGCGGGGTGGCTCCTACAATGAGCAGTTCTTC. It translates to CASSPEGRGGSYNEQFF.

In DNA, the CDR3 is TGTGCCACCAGTCACTCTCCAGGGGGTAATGAGCAGTTCTTC. The encoded protein is CATSHSPGGNEQFF. The J gene is TRBJ2-1, the V gene TRBV24-1; TRBD1 aligns across 7 bases. The length of the CDR3 is 14 residues. Losses at the gene ends were 6 bases for V and 7 bases for J; bases not matched to a gene: 8. CDR1 KGHDR and CDR2 SFDVKD come from the germline V gene.

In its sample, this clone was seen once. The chain's CDR3 is CASSPLRRGNSPLHF. DNA for the CDR3: TGTGCCAGCAGCCCCCTACGGAGGGGTAATTCACCCCTCCACTTT. V usage is TRBV3-1 (or the pseudogene TRBV3-2) and J usage is TRBJ1-6, with D tentatively TRBD1 (5 bases). With 4 bases removed from V and 6 bases from J, the gap between germline ends came to 13 bases. CDR3 size: 15 residues. Germline values: CDR1 LGHDT, CDR2 YNNKEL (reference sequence).

The DNA for the CDR3 is TGTGCCAGTAGCCCCCAAAGCGGGGGGACAGATACGCAGTATTTT. Its translation is CASSPQSGGTDTQYF. The chain carries TRBV19 and TRBJ2-3; 9 positions agree with TRBD2. Germline CDR1 is LNHDA and CDR2 is SQIVND (reference sequence). The CDR3 is 15 amino acids. J lost 3 bases, V lost 6 bases, and 7 bases had no gene match.

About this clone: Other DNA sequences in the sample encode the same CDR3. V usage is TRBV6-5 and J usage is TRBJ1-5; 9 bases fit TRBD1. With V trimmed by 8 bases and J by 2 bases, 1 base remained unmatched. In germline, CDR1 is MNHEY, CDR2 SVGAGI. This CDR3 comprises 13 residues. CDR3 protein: CASRTGGNQPQHF. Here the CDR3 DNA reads TGTGCCAGCCGGACAGGGGGCAATCAGCCCCAGCATTTT.

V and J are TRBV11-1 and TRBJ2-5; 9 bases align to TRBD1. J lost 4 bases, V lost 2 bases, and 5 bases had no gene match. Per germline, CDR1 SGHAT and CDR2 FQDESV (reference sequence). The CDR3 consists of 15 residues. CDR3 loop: CASSLKDRGGETQYF. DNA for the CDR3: TGTGCCAGCAGCTTAAAGGACAGGGGAGGAGAGACCCAGTACTTC.

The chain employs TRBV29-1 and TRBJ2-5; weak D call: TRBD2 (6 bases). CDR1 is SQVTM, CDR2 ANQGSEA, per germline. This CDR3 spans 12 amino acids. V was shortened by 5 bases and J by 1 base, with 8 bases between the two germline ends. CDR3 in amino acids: CSVIAVQETQYF. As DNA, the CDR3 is TGCAGCGTTATAGCGGTCCAAGAGACCCAGTACTTC.

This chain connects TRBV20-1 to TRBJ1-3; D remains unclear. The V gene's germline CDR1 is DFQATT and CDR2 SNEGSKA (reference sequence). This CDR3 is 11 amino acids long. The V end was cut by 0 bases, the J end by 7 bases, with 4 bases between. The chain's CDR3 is CSARDANTIYF. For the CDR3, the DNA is TGCAGTGCTAGAGATGCGAACACCATATATTTT.

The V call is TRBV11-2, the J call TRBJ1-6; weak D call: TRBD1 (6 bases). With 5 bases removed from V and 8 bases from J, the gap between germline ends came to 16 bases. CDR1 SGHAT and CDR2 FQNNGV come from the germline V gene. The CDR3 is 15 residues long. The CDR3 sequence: CASSPETGVYSPLHF. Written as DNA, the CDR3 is TGTGCCAGCAGCCCAGAGACAGGCGTGTATTCACCCCTCCACTTT.

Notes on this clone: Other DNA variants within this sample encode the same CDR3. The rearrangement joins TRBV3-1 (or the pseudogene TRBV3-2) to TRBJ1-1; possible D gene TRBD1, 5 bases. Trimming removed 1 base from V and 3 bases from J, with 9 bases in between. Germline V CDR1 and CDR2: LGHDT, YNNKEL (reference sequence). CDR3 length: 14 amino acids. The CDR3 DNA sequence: TGTGCCAGCAGCCAAGGGGGCAGGGACACTGAAGCTTTCTTT. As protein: CASSQGGRDTEAFF.

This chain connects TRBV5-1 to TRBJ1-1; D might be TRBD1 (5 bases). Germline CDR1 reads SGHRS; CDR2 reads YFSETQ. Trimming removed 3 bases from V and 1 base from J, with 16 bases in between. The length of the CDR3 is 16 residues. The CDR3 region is CASSWTRGLTNTEAFF. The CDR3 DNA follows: TGCGCCAGCAGCTGGACACGGGGACTTACGAACACTGAAGCTTTCTTT.

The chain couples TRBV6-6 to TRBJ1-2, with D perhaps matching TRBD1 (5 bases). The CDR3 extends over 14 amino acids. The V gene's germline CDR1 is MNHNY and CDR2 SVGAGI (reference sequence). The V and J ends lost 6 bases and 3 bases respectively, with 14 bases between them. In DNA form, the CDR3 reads TGTGCCAGCAGCCCGGCGACAGTTTACTATGGCTACACCTTC. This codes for CASSPATVYYGYTF.

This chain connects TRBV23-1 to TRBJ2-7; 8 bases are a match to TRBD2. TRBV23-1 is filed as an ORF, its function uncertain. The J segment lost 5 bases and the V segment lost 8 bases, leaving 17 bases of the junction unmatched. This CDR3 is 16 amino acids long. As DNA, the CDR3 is TGCGCCAGCCGTTACCCCAACGGGGGGGCGCGTCACGAGCAGTACTTC. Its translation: CASRYPNGGARHEQYF.

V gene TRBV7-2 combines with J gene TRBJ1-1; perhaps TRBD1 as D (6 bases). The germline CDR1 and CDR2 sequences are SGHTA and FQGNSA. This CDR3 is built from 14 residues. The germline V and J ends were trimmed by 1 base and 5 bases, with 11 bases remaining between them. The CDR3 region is CASSLVYRETEAFF. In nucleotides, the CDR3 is TGTGCCAGCAGCTTAGTTTACAGGGAAACTGAAGCTTTCTTT.

The CDR3 reads CASSDPGTGKNEQYF. CDR3 nucleotides: TGTGCCAGCAGTGACCCCGGGACAGGGAAAAACGAGCAGTACTTC. V usage is TRBV6-1 and J usage is TRBJ2-7, with TRBD1 matching 9 bases. V was clipped by 3 bases and J by 5 bases; unmatched bases: 8. CDR1 is MNHNS and CDR2 is SASEGT in the germline V gene. The CDR3 loop spans 15 amino acids.

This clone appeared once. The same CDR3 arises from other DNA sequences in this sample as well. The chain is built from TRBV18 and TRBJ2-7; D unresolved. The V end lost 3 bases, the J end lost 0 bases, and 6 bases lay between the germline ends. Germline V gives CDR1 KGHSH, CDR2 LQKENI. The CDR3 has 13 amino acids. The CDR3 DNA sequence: TGTGCCAGCTCACCCGGTAGCTCCTACGAGCAGTACGTC. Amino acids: CASSPGSSYEQYV.

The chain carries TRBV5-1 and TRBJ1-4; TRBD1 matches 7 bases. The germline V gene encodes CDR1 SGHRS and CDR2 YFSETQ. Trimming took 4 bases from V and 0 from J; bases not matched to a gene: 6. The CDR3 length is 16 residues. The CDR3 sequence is CASSAGQVTTNEKLFF. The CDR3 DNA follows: TGCGCCAGCAGCGCCGGACAGGTCACAACTAATGAAAAACTGTTTTTT. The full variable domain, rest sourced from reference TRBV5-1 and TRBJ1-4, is KAGVTQTPRYLIKTRGQQVTLSCSPISGHRSVSWYQQTPGQGLQFLFEYFSETQRNKGNFPGRFSGRQFSNSRSEMNVSTLELGDSALYLCASSAGQVTTNEKLFFGSGTQLSVL.

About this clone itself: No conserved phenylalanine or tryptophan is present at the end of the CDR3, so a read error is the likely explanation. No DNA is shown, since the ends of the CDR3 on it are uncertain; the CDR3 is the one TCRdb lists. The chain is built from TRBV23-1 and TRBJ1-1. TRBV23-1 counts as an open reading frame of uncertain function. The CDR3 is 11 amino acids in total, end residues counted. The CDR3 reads CASSHTTRTPA.

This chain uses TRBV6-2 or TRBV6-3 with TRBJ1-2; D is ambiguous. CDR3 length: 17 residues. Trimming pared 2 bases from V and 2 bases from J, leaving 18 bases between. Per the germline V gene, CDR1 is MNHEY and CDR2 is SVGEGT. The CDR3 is CASSYGDRARANYGYTF. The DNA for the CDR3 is TGTGCCAGCAGTTACGGTGATCGGGCGAGGGCAAACTATGGCTACACCTTC.

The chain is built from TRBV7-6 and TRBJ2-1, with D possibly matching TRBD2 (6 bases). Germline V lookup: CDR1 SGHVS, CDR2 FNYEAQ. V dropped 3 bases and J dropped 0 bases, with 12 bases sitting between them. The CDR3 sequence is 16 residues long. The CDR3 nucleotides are TGTGCCAGCAGCTTCACCAGAGCGGGCTCCTACAATGAGCAGTTCTTC. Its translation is CASSFTRAGSYNEQFF.

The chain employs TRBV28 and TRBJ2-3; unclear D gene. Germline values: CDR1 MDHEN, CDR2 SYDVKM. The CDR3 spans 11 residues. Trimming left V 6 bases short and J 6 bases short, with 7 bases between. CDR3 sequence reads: CASSHGDTQYF. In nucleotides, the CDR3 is TGTGCCAGCAGCCACGGGGATACGCAGTATTTT.

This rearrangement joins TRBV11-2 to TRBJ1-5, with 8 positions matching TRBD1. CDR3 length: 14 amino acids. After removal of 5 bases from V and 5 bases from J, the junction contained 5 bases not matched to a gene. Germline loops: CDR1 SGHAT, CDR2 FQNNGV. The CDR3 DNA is TGTGCCAGCAGCCTCGGACAGGGACATCAGCCCCAGCATTTT. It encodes CASSLGQGHQPQHF.

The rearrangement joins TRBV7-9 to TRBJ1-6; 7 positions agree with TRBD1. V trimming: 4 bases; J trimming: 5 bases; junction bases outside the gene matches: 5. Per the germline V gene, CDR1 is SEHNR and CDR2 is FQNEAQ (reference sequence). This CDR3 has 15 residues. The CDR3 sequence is CASSSDRVNNSPLHF. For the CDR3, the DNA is TGTGCCAGCAGCTCAGACAGGGTTAATAATTCACCCCTCCACTTT. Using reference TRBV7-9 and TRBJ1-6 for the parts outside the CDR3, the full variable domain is DTGVSQNPRHKITKRGQNVTFRCDPISEHNRLYWYRQTLGQGPEFLTYFQNEAQLEKSRLLSDRFSAERPKGSFSTLEIQRTEQGDSAMYLCASSSDRVNNSPLHFGNGTRLTVT.